This T cell receptor beta chain was observed in a study of human T cells and chemical hapten exposure. About the research overall: Sensitization was performed using 2% DPC on a 2 cm by 2 cm upper inner arm skin site. Findings and caveats of the study: The number of TCRs above 1 in 1000 frequency did not change after DPC sensitization.

This CDR3 has 14 amino acids. The V segment lost 5 bases and the J segment 5 bases; nucleotides outside the gene matches: 9. The germline gives CDR1 DFQATT, CDR2 SNEGSKA (reference sequence). Time point in this sample: patch test 2, 6 weeks after DPC sensitization. The sample's treatment: therapeutic diphenylcyclopropenone sensitization with weekly scalp DPC. Blood sampling preceded each patch test application. Sample donors consisted of patients with alopecia, aged 18 to 70 years, who were suitable for DPC. This clonotype occurred many times. Its antigen remains unknown. Via MiXCR, TCRdb re-called the RACE reads, giving one row per CDR3 protein. The data hold 35,000 to 50,000 distinct CDR3 sequences, with 8.9% observed a single time.

The chain is built from TRBV20-1 and TRBJ1-1; 9 bases agree with TRBD1. The TCR originated in a woman in her thirties or forties with alopecia areata. Some clones in this sample may be carry-over from other donors' samples. The source material was whole blood, sampled in connection with sensitization to the hapten diphenylcyclopropenone (DPC). The CDR3 nucleotides are TGCAGTGCTTTATCAACAGGGGGCAGAACTGAAGCTTTCTTT. This encodes CSALSTGGRTEAFF.